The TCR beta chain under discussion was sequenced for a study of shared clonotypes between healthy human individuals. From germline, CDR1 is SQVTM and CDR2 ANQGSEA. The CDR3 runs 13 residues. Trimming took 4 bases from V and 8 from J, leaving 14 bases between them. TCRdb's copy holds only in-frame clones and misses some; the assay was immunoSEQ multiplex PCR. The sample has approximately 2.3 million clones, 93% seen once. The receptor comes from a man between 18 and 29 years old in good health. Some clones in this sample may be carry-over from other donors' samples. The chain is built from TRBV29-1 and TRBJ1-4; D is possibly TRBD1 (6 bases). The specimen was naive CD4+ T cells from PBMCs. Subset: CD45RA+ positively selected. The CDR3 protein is CSVGGGGQEKLFF. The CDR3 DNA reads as TGCAGCGTTGGGGGGGGCGGTCAAGAAAAACTGTTTTTT.